One T cell receptor beta chain is described in this entry. This CDR3 is built from 12 residues. Germline CDR1 is SGHAT and CDR2 is FQNNGV. Trimming took off 10 bases at V and 7 bases at J, with 11 bases between the two ends. The protocol was immunoSEQ multiplex PCR, while the TCRdb copy is restricted to in-frame clones and leaves out a portion. The repertoire holds approximately 110,000 clones, with just over 90% as singletons. These data originate in a study of control samples from healthy donors and cancer patients. The gene calls are TRBV11-2 and TRBJ1-6, with D hard to call. Sequencing was done on a sample of blood. The origin of this receptor is a human donor in good health. The donor label of this sample is uncertain. CDR3 nucleotide sequence: TGTGCCACCCAACGTCTGAATTCACCCCTCCACTTT. Residues: CATQRLNSPLHF.